This T cell receptor beta chain was profiled in a study of cytomegalovirus exposure and HLA in healthy donors. Profiled with immunoSEQ multiplex PCR; TCRdb holds only in-frame clones, not every one. The sample includes 200,000 to 250,000 clones, 87% of them seen just once. The donors belonged to the approximately 120-subject validation cohort, separate from the roughly 650-subject first cohort. The CDR3 extends over 16 amino acids. Looked up from germline, CDR1 is SNHLY and CDR2 is FYNNEI. Trimming removed 2 bases at V and 4 bases at J, with 17 bases between. Input material: PBMCs. The chain couples TRBV2 to TRBJ1-2; tentatively, D is TRBD1 (6 bases). The TCR was taken from a woman aged 18-29 years in good health and CMV-seropositive. CDR3 loop: CASSERTGTSAYGYTF. The CDR3 coding sequence is TGTGCCAGCAGTGAAAGAACCGGGACAAGTGCCTATGGCTACACCTTC.